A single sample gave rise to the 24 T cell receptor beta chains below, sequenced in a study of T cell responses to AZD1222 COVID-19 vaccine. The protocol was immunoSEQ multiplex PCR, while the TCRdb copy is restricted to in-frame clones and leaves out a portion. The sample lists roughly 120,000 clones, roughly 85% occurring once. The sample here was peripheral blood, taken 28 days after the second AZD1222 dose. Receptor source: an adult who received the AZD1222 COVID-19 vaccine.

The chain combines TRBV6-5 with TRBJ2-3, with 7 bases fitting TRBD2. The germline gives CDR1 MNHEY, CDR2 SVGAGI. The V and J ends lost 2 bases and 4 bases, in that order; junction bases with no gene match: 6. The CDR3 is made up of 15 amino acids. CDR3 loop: CASSYHSGVPDTQYF. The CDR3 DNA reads TGTGCCAGCAGTTACCACAGCGGGGTACCAGATACGCAGTATTTT.

DNA of the CDR3: TGTGCCAGCAGCGCTAACACAGGGAGAGGCGGCTACACCTTC. Protein: CASSANTGRGGYTF. The rearrangement uses TRBV7-8 and TRBJ1-2; possibly TRBD1 for D (6 bases). The CDR3 is made up of 14 amino acids. Germline V gene lookup returns CDR1 SGHVS and CDR2 FQNEAQ. Trimming pared 5 bases from V and 8 bases from J, leaving 18 bases between. Complete variable domain (other parts from reference TRBV7-8 and TRBJ1-2): GAGVSQSPRYKVAKRGQDVALRCDPISGHVSLFWYQQALGQGPEFLTYFQNEAQLDKSGLPSDRFFAERPEGSVSTLKIQRTQQEDSAVYLCASSANTGRGGYTFGSGTRLTVV.

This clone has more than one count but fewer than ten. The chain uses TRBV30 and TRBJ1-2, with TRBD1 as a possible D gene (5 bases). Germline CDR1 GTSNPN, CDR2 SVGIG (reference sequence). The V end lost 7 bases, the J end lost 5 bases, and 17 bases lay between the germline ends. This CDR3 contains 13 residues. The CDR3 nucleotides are TGTGCCTCCGACAACCGGGGGTCTTATGGCTACACCTTC. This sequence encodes CASDNRGSYGYTF. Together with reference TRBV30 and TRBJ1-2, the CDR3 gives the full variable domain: SQTIHQWPATLVQPVGSPLSLECTVEGTSNPNLYWYRQAAGRGLQLLFYSVGIGQISSEVPQNLSASRPQDRQFILSSKKLLLSDSGFYLCASDNRGSYGYTFGSGTRLTVV.

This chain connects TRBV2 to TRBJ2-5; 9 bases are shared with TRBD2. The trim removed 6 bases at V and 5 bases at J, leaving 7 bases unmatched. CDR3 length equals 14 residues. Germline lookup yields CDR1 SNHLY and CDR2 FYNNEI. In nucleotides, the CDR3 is TGTGCCAGCAGCCGGACTAGCGTGTACGAGACCCAGTACTTC. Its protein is CASSRTSVYETQYF. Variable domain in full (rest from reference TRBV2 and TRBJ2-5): EPEVTQTPSHQVTQMGQEVILRCVPISNHLYFYWYRQILGQKVEFLVSFYNNEISEKSEIFDDQFSVERPDGSNFTLKIRSTKLEDSAMYFCASSRTSVYETQYFGPGTRLLVL.

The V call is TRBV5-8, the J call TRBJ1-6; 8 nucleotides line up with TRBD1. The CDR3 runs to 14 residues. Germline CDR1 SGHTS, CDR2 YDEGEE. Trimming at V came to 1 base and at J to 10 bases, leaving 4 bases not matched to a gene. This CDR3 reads CASSLKGQESPLHF. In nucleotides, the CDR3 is TGTGCCAGCAGCTTGAAGGGACAGGAGTCACCCCTCCACTTT.

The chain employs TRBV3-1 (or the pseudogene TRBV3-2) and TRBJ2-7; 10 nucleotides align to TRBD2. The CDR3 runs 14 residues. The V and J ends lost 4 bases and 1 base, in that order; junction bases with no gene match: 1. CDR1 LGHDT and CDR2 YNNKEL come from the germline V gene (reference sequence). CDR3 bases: TGTGCCAGCAGCCCTAGCGGGGGATCCTACGAGCAGTACTTC. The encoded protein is CASSPSGGSYEQYF.

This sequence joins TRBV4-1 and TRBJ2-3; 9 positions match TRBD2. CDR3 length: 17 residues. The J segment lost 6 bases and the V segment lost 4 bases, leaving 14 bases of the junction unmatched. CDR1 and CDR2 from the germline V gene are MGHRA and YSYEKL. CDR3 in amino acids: CASSREILAGLGDTQYF. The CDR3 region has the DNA TGCGCCAGCAGCCGAGAAATACTAGCGGGTCTTGGGGATACGCAGTATTTT.

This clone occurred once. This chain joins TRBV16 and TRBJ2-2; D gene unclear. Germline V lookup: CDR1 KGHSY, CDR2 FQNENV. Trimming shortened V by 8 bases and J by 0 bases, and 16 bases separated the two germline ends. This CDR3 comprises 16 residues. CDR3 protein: CASVAQHLANTGELFF. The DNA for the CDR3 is TGTGCCAGCGTCGCGCAGCACCTAGCGAACACCGGGGAGCTGTTTTTT.

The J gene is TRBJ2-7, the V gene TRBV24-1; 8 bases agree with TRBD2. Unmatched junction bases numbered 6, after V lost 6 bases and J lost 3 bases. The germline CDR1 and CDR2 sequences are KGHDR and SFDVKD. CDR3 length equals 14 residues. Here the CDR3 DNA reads TGTGCCACCAGTACTTCAGCGGGGGACTACGAGCAGTACTTC. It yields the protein CATSTSAGDYEQYF.

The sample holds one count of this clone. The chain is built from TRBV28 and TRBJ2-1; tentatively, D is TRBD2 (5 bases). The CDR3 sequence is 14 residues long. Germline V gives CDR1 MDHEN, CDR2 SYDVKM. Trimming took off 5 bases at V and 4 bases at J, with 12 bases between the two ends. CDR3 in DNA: TGTGCCAGCAGTCCCAGTCGGGGTTACAATGAGCAGTTCTTC. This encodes CASSPSRGYNEQFF.

CDR3 bases: TGTGCCAGCAGTTCTTCCGGTGGGTCGGGGGCTGAAGCTTTCTTT. This encodes CASSSSGGSGAEAFF. The chain is built from TRBV6-6 and TRBJ1-1; D perhaps matches TRBD1 (5 bases). Between the trimmed V and J ends, which lost 4 bases and 6 bases, there was a span of 18 bases. The CDR3 is made up of 15 amino acids. Germline-derived CDR1 and CDR2 are MNHNY and SVGAGI (reference sequence).

CDR3 sequence: CSASGPYEQYF. DNA for the CDR3: TGCAGTGCCTCGGGGCCCTACGAGCAGTACTTC. The chain uses TRBV20-1 and TRBJ2-7; D could derive from TRBD1 or TRBD2 (5 bases each). CDR3 length: 11 amino acids. Germline CDR1 reads DFQATT; CDR2 reads SNEGSKA (reference sequence). V was shortened by 6 bases and J by 2 bases, with 8 bases between the two germline ends.

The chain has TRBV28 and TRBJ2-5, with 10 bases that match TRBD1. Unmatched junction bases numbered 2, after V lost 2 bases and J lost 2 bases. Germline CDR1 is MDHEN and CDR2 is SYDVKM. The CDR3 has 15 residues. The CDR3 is CASSLPGQGQETQYF. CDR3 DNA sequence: TGTGCCAGCAGTTTACCGGGACAGGGGCAAGAGACCCAGTACTTC.

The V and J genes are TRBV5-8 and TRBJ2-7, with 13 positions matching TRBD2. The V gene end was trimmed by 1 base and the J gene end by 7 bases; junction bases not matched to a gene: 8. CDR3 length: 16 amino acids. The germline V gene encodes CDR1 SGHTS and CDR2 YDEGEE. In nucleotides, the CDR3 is TGTGCCAGCAGCTTGACCCGGACTAGCGGGGGTGAAGAGCAGTACTTC. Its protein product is CASSLTRTSGGEEQYF.

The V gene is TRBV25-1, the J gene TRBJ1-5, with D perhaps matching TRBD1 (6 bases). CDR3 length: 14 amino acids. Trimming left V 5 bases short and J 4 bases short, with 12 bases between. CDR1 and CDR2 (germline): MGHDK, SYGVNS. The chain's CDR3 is CASSYRGENQPQHF. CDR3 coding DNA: TGTGCCAGCAGTTATAGGGGGGAAAATCAGCCCCAGCATTTT. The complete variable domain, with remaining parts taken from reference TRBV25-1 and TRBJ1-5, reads EADIYQTPRYLVIGTGKKITLECSQTMGHDKMYWYQQDPGMELHLIHYSYGVNSTEKGDLSSESTVSRIRTEHFPLTLESARPSHTSQYLCASSYRGENQPQHFGDGTRLSIL.

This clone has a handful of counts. CDR3 in DNA: TGCGCCAGCAGTCTTACAAGGACAGGGAACACTGAAGCTTTCTTT. Protein: CASSLTRTGNTEAFF. The rearrangement uses TRBV5-1 and TRBJ1-1; 7 bases match TRBD1. V shed 5 bases and J 1 base; nucleotides not matched to a gene: 8. The CDR3 consists of 15 residues. CDR1 SGHRS and CDR2 YFSETQ come from the germline V gene.

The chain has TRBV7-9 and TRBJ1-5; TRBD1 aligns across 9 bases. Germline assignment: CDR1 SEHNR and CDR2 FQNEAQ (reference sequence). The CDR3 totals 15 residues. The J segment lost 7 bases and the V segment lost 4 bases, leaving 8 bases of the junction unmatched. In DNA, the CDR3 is TGTGCCAGCAGCTCGGACAGGGGTGCAAACCAGCCCCAGCATTTT. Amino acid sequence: CASSSDRGANQPQHF. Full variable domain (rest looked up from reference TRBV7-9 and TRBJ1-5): DTGVSQNPRHKITKRGQNVTFRCDPISEHNRLYWYRQTLGQGPEFLTYFQNEAQLEKSRLLSDRFSAERPKGSFSTLEIQRTEQGDSAMYLCASSSDRGANQPQHFGDGTRLSIL.

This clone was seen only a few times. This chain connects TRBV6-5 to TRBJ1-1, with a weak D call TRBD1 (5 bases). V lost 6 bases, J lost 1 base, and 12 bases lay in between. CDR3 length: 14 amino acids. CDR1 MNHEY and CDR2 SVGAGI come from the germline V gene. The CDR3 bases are TGTGCCAGCAGACCCCAGGGCGGGAACACTGAAGCTTTCTTT. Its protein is CASRPQGGNTEAFF.

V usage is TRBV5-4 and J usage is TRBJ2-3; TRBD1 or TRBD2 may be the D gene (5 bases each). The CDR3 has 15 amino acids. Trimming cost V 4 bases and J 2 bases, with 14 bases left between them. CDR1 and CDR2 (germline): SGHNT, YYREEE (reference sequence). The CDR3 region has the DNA TGTGCCAGCAGCCGGGGATTGACAGCCACAGATACGCAGTATTTT. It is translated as CASSRGLTATDTQYF.

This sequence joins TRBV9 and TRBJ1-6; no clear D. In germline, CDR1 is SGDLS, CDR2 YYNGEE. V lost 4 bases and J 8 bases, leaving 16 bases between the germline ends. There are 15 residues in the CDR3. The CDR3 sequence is CASSPGSGKDSPLHF. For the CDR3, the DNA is TGTGCCAGCAGCCCTGGGTCCGGGAAAGATTCACCCCTCCACTTT.

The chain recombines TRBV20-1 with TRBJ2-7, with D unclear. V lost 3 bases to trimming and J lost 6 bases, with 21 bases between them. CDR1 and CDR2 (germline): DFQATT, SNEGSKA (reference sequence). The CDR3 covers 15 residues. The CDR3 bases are TGCAGTGCTAGTGGCCCCCGGCCAGTCTGGGGCGAGCAGTACTTC. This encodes CSASGPRPVWGEQYF.

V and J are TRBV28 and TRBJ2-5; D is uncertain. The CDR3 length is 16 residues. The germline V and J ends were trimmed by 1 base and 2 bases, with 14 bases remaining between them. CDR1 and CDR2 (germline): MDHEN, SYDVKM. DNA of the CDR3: TGTGCCAGCAGTTTATCGGGTGGTTTGGGGCAAGAGACCCAGTACTTC. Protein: CASSLSGGLGQETQYF.

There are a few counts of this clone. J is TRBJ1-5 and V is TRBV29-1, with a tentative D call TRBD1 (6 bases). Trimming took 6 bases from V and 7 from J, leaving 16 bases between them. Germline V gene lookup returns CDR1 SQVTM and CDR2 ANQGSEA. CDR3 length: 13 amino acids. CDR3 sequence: CSVSGGSNQPQHF. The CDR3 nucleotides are TGCAGCGTCTCCGGGGGCAGTAACCAGCCCCAGCATTTT.

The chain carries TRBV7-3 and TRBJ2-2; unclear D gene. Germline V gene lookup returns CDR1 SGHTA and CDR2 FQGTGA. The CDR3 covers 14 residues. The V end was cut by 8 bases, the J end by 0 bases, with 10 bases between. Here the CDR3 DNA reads TGTGCCAGCGCCGCACAATCGAACACCGGGGAGCTGTTTTTT. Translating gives CASAAQSNTGELFF.